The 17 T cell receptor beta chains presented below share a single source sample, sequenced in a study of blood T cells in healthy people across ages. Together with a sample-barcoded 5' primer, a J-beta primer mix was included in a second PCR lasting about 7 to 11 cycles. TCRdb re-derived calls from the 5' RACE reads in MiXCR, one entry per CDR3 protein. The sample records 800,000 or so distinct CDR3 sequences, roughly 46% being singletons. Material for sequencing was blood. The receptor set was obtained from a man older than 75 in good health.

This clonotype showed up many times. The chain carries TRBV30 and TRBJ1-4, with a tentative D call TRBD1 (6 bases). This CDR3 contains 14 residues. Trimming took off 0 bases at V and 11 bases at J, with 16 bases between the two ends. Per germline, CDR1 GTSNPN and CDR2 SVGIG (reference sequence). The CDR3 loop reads CAWSVQGVLGKLFF. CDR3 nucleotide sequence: TGTGCCTGGAGTGTACAGGGAGTACTTGGGAAACTGTTTTTT.

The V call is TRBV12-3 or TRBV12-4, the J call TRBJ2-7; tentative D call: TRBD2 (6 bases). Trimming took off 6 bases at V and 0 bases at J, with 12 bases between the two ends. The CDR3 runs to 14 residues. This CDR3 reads CASRRDQASYEQYF. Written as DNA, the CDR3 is TGTGCCAGCAGGCGGGACCAGGCCTCCTACGAGCAGTACTTC.

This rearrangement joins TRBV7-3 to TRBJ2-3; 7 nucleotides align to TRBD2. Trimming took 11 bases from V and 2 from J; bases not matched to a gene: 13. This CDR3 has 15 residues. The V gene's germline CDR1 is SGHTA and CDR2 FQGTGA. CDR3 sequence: CAGTLGLGPTDTQYF. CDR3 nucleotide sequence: TGTGCCGGCACCCTCGGACTAGGGCCCACAGATACGCAGTATTTT.

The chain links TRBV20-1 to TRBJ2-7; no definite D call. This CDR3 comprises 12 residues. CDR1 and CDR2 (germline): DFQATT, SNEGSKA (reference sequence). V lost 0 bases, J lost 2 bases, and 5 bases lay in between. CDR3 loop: CSARELTYEQYF. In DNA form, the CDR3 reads TGCAGTGCTAGAGAGCTAACCTACGAGCAGTACTTC.

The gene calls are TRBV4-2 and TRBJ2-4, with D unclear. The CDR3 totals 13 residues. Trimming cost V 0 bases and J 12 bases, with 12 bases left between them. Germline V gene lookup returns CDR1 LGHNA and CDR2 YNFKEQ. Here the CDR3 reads CASSQDPRLPQYF. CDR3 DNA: TGTGCCAGCAGCCAAGATCCTAGGCTGCCTCAGTACTTC.

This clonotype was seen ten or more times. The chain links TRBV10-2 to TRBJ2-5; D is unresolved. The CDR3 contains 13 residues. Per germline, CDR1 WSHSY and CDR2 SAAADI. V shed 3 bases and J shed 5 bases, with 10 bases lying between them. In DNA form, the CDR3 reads TGCGCCAGCAGTGAACGGGCGAGGGAGACCCAGTACTTC. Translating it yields CASSERARETQYF.

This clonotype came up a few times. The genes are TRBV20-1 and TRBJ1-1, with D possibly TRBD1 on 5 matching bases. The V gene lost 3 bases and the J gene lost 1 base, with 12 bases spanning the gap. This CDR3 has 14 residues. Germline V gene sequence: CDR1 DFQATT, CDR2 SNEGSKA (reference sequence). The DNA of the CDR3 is TGCAGTGCTAGGGTTCCAGGGAGGAACACTGAAGCTTTCTTT. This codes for CSARVPGRNTEAFF.

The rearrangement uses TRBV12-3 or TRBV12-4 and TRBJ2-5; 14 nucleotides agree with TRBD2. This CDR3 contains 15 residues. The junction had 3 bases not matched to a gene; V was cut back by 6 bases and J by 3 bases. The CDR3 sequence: CASRPTSGREETQYF. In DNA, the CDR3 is TGTGCCAGCAGGCCGACTAGCGGGAGGGAAGAGACCCAGTACTTC.

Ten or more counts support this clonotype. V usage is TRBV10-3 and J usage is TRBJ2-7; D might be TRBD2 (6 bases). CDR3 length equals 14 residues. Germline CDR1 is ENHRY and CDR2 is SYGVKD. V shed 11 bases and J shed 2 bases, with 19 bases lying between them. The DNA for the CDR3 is TGTGCCGTCCGGGGGAGCGGGCTTACCTACGAGCAGTACTTC. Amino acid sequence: CAVRGSGLTYEQYF.

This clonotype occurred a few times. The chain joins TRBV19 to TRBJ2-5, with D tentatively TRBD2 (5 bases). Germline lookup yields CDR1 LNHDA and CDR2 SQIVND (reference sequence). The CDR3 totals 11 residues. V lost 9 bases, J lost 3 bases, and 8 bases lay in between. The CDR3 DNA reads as TGTGCCAGCGGTAGCGAAGAGACCCAGTACTTC. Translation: CASGSEETQYF.

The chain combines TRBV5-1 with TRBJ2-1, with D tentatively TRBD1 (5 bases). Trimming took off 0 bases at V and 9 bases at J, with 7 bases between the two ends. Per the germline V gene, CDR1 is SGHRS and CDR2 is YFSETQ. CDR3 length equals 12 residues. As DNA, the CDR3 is TGCGCCAGCAGCTTGGAGGGGTTTGAGCAGTTCTTC. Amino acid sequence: CASSLEGFEQFF. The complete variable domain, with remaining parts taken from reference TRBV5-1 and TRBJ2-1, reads KAGVTQTPRYLIKTRGQQVTLSCSPISGHRSVSWYQQTPGQGLQFLFEYFSETQRNKGNFPGRFSGRQFSNSRSEMNVSTLELGDSALYLCASSLEGFEQFFGPGTRLTVL.

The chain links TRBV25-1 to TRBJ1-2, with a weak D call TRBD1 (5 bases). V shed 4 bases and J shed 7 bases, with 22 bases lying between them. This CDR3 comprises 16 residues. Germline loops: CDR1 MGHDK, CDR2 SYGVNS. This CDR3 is CASSAHGDGTRGGYTF. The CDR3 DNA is TGTGCCAGCAGTGCCCACGGGGACGGAACAAGGGGTGGCTACACCTTC.

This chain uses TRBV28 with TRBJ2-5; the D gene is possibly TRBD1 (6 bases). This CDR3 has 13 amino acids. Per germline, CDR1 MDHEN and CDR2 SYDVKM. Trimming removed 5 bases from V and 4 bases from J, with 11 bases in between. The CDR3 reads CASSEGQLETQYF. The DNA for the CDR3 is TGTGCCAGCAGTGAAGGACAGTTAGAGACCCAGTACTTC. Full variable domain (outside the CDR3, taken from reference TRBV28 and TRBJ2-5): DVKVTQSSRYLVKRTGEKVFLECVQDMDHENMFWYRQDPGLGLRLIYFSYDVKMKEKGDIPEGYSVSREKKERFSLILESASTNQTSMYLCASSEGQLETQYFGPGTRLLVL.

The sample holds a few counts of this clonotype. CDR3 loop: CASSTDGTGGSEKLFF. The CDR3 nucleotides read TGCGCCAGCAGCACGGATGGGACAGGGGGCAGTGAAAAACTGTTTTTT. J is TRBJ1-4 and V is TRBV5-1; TRBD1 aligns across 12 bases. There are 16 residues in the CDR3. V gave up 4 bases and J gave up 7 bases; unmatched junction bases: 8. From germline, CDR1 is SGHRS and CDR2 YFSETQ.

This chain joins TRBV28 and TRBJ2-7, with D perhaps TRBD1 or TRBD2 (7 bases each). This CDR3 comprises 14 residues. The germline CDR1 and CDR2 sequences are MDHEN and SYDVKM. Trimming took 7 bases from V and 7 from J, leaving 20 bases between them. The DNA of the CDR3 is TGTGCCAGCACCCCGGCGGGGGACAGAGGGGAGCAGTACTTC. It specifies CASTPAGDRGEQYF.

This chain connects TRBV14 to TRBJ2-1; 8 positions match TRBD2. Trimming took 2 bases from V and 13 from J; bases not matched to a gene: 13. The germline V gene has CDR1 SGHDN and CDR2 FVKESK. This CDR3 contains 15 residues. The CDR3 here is CASSQSGLAGETQFF. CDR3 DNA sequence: TGTGCCAGCAGCCAATCTGGACTAGCAGGAGAGACCCAGTTCTTC.

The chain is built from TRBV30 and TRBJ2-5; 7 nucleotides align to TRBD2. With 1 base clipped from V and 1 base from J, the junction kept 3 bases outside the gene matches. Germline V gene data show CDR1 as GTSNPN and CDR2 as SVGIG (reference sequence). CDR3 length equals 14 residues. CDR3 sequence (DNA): TGTGCCTGGAGTGCGTCTAGCGGCCAAGAGACCCAGTACTTC. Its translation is CAWSASSGQETQYF.